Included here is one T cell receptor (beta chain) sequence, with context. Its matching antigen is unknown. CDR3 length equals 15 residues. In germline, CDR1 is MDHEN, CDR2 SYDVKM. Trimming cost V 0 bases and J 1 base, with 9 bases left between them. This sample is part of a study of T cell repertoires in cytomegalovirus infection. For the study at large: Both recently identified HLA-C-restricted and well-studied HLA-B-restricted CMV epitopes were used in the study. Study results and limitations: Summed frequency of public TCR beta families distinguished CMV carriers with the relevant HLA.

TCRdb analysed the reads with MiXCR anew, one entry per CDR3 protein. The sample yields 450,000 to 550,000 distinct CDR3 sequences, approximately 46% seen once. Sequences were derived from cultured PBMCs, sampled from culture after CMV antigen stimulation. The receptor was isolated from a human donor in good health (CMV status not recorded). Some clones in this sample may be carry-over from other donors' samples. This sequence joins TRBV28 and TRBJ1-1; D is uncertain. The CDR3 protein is CASSLWTTRNTEAFF. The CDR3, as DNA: TGTGCCAGCAGTTTATGGACGACAAGGAACACTGAAGCTTTCTTT.